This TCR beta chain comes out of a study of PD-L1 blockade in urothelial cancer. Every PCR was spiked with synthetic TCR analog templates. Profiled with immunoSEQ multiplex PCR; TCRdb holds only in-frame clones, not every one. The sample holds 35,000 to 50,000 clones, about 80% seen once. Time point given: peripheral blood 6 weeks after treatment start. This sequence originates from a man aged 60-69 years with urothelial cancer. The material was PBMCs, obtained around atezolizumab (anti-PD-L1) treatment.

The CDR3 DNA follows: TGTGCCAGCAGCACTTACAGTGATGGCTACACCTTC. Residues: CASSTYSDGYTF. The gene calls are TRBV11-2 and TRBJ1-2, with D uncertain. The CDR3 totals 12 residues. The V end was cut by 5 bases, the J end by 6 bases, with 10 bases between. Germline lookup yields CDR1 SGHAT and CDR2 FQNNGV.